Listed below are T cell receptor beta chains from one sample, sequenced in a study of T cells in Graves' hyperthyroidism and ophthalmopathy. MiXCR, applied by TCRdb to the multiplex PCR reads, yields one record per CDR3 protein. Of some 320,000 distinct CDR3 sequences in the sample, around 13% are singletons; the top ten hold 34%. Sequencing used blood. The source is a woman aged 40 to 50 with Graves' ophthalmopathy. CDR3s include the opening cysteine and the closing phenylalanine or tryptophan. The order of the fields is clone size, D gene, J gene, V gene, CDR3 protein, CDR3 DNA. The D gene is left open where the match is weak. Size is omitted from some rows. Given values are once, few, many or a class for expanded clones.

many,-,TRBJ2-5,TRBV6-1,CASSERIDKETQYF,TGTGCCAGCAGTGAAAGGATAGACAAAGAGACCCAGTACTTC
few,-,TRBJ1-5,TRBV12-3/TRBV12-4,CASSLGSNSNQPQHF,TGTGCCAGCAGTTTAGGCAGCAATAGCAATCAGCCCCAGCATTTT
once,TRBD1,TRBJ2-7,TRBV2,CASRRQGTYEQYF,TGTGCCAGCAGGAGACAGGGAACCTACGAGCAGTACTTC
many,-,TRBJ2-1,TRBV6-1,CASSVKGHEQFF,TGTGCCAGCAGTGTAAAGGGTCATGAGCAGTTCTTC
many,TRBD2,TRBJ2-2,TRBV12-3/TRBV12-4,CASYTSGRNTGELFF,TGTGCCAGCTACACTAGCGGGAGGAACACCGGGGAGCTGTTTTTT
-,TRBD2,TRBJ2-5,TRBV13,CASSSLAGWDEETQYF,TGTGCCAGCAGCTCTCTAGCGGGGTGGGACGAAGAGACCCAGTACTTC
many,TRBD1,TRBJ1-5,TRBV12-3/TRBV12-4,CASSLIQGRNQPQHF,TGTGCCAGCAGCTTGATACAGGGGCGAAATCAGCCCCAGCATTTT
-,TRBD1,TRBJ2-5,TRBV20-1,CSARDATRTGGGETQYF,TGCAGTGCTAGAGACGCCACAAGGACAGGGGGGGGGGAGACCCAGTACTTC
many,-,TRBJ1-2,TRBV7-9,CASSLGPRLGYTF,TGTGCCAGCAGCTTGGGACCGAGACTTGGCTACACCTTC
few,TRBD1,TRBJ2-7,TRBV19,CASSRRTLGQTRYEQYF,TGTGCCAGTAGTCGGAGGACCCTGGGACAGACTCGCTACGAGCAGTACTTC
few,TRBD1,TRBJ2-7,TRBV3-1,CASSPGQGATEQYF,TGTGCCAGCAGCCCCGGACAGGGGGCGACCGAGCAGTACTTC
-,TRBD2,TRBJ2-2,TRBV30,CAWGTSGSIAGELFF,TGTGCCTGGGGGACTAGCGGGAGTATTGCCGGGGAGCTGTTTTTT
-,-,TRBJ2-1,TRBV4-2,CASSQKRAGRGDEQFF,TGTGCCAGCAGCCAAAAGAGGGCGGGAAGAGGGGATGAGCAGTTCTTC
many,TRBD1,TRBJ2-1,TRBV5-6,CASSRQGHEQFF,TGTGCCAGCAGCAGACAGGGCCATGAGCAGTTCTTC
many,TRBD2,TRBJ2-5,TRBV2,CASRGSGGRETQYF,TGTGCCAGCAGAGGTAGCGGGGGGCGGGAGACCCAGTACTTC
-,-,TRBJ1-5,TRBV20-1,CSAMAGRYGNQPQHF,TGCAGTGCCATGGCCGGGAGATACGGCAATCAGCCCCAGCATTTT
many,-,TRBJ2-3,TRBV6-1,CASSLRREDTQYF,TGTGCCAGCAGCCTTCGGAGGGAGGATACGCAGTATTTT
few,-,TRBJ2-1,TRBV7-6,CASSSDNYNEQFF,TGTGCCAGCAGCTCAGATAACTACAATGAGCAGTTCTTC
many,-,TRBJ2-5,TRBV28,CASSNQGGHAETQYF,TGTGCCAGCAGTAACCAGGGAGGCCATGCGGAGACCCAGTACTTC
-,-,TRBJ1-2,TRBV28,CASSFDRLYGYTF,TGTGCCAGCAGTTTTGACAGGCTCTATGGCTACACCTTC
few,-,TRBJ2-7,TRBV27,CASRVDNTYEQYF,TGTGCCAGCAGAGTAGATAATACCTACGAGCAGTACTTC
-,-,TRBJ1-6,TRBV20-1,CSATPVGFASNSPLHF,TGCAGTGCCACTCCCGTGGGTTTTGCATCGAATTCACCCCTCCACTTT
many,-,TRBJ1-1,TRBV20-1,CSAPLRETEAFF,TGCAGTGCCCCACTCAGGGAAACTGAAGCTTTCTTT
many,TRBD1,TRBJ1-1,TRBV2,CASTAPGQEYEAFF,TGTGCCAGCACCGCTCCGGGACAGGAATATGAAGCTTTCTTT
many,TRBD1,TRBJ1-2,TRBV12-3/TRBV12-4,CASSSGTAYGYTF,TGTGCCAGCAGTTCGGGGACAGCCTATGGCTACACCTTC
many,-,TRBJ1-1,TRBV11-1,CASSAGGEAFF,TGTGCCAGCAGCGCAGGTGGGGAAGCTTTCTTT
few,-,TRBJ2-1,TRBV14,CASSQLTGREEEQFF,TGTGCCAGCAGCCAACTGACAGGGAGGGAGGAAGAGCAGTTCTTC
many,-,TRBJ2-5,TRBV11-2,CASTKLQGPREGTQYF,TGTGCCAGCACCAAACTACAGGGCCCCAGGGAAGGGACCCAGTACTTC
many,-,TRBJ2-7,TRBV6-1,CASSRGGAYEQYF,TGTGCCAGCAGCAGGGGCGGAGCCTACGAGCAGTACTTC
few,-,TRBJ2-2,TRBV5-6,CASSLIGGPGTGELFF,TGTGCCAGCAGCTTGATAGGGGGGCCAGGCACCGGGGAGCTGTTTTTT
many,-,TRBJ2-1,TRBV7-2,CASSSRLVGEQFF,TGTGCCAGCAGCTCGAGACTAGTAGGTGAGCAGTTCTTC
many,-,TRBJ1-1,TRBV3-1,CASSQVSMNTEAFF,TGTGCCAGCAGCCAAGTCTCCATGAACACTGAAGCTTTCTTT
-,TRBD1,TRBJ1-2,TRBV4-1,CASSQTTGFSNYGYTF,TGCGCCAGCAGCCAGACGACAGGGTTCTCTAACTATGGCTACACCTTC
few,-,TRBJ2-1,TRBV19,CASTPTPPDYNEQFF,TGTGCCAGTACCCCGACCCCGCCTGACTACAATGAGCAGTTCTTC
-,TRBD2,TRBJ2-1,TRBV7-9,CASSSLNRGGRSEQFF,TGTGCCAGCAGCTCGTTAAACCGGGGGGGCCGGAGTGAGCAGTTCTTC
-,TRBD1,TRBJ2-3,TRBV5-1,CASSLTGGGADTQYF,TGCGCCAGCAGCTTAACAGGGGGTGGCGCAGATACGCAGTATTTT
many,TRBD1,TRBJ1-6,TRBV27,CASGTGGRTPLHF,TGTGCCAGCGGGACAGGGGGCCGGACACCCCTCCACTTT
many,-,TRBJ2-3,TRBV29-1,CSVKTGSSDTQYF,TGCAGCGTAAAAACAGGTTCATCAGATACGCAGTATTTT
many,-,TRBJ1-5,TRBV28,CASTPRGTFSNQPQHF,TGTGCCAGCACCCCTCGGGGGACCTTCTCCAATCAGCCCCAGCATTTT
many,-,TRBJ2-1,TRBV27,CASSFKRVFSYNEQFF,TGTGCCAGCAGTTTTAAGAGGGTTTTCTCCTACAATGAGCAGTTCTTC
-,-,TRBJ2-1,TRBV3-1,CASSQTGTYNEQFF,TGTGCCAGCAGCCAAACCGGGACTTACAATGAGCAGTTCTTC
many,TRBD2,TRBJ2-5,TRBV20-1,CSAGVAGAPGETQYF,TGCAGTGCTGGCGTAGCGGGGGCTCCCGGAGAGACCCAGTACTTC
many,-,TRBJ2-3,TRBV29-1,CSASVRTDTQYF,TGCAGCGCTTCGGTCCGCACAGATACGCAGTATTTT
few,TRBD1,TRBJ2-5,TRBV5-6,CASSLGNRGQETQYF,TGTGCCAGCAGCTTGGGTAACAGGGGGCAAGAGACCCAGTACTTC
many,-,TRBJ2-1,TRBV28,CASGRAGRSSYNEQFF,TGTGCCAGCGGAAGGGCGGGAAGGAGCTCCTACAATGAGCAGTTCTTC
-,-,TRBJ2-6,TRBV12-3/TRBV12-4,CATSISGVNVLTF,TGTGCTACTTCGATCTCTGGGGTCAACGTCCTGACTTTC
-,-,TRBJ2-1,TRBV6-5,CASSYSTGSNEQFF,TGTGCCAGCAGTTACTCGACAGGATCCAATGAGCAGTTCTTC
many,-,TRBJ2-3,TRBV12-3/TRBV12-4,CASRGRLTDTQYF,TGTGCCAGCAGAGGCAGGCTTACAGATACGCAGTATTTT
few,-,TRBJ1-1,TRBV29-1,CSVEKRAGAMNTEAFF,TGCAGCGTTGAAAAAAGGGCAGGGGCTATGAACACTGAAGCTTTCTTT